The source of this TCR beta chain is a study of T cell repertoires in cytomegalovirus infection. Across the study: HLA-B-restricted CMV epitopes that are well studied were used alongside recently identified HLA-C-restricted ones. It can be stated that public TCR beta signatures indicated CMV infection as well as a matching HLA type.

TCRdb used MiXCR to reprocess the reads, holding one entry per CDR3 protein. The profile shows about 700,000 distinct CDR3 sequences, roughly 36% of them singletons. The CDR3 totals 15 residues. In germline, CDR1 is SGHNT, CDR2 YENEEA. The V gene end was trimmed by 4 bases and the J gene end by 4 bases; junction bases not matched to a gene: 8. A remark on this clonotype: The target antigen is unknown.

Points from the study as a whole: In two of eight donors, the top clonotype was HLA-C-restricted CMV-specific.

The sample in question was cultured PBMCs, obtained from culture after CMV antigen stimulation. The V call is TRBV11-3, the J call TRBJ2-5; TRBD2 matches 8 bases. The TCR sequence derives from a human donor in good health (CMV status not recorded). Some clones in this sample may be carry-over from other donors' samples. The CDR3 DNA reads TGTGCCAGCAGCTCGTGGAATACTAGCGGAGAGACCCAGTACTTC. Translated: CASSSWNTSGETQYF.